The entry that follows covers one T cell receptor beta chain sequence. Its target is unknown. This sample stems from a study of T cell repertoires in cytomegalovirus infection. Study-level background: It was recently identified HLA-C-restricted and well-studied HLA-B-restricted CMV epitopes that the study used. Matching HLA type and CMV infection were both indicated by public TCR beta signatures.

The CDR3 length is 14 residues. With 5 bases removed from V and 9 bases from J, the gap between germline ends came to 17 bases. Germline V CDR1 and CDR2: SGHVS, FQNEAQ. Study results and caveats: CMV-specific TCR beta clonotypes restricted by HLA-C were the ones dominating the ex vivo response.

From the reads, TCRdb called clonotypes with MiXCR, one entry per CDR3 protein. The table lists about 400,000 distinct CDR3 sequences, nearly 35% of them singletons. The sequence came from a human donor in good health (CMV status not recorded). Some clones in this sample may be carry-over from other donors' samples. The source material was cultured PBMCs, sampled from culture after CMV antigen stimulation. The rearrangement links TRBV7-8 to TRBJ2-1, with D perhaps matching TRBD2 (5 bases). CDR3 loop: CASSTGIAYGEQFF. The CDR3 DNA reads as TGTGCCAGCAGCACTGGAATAGCGTATGGTGAGCAGTTCTTC.